These T cell receptor beta chains were read from a single sample in a study of human T cells and chemical hapten exposure. One entry per CDR3 protein results from TCRdb running MiXCR on the RACE reads. The table includes about 250,000 distinct CDR3 sequences, 7.5% to 9% detected once. The starting material was whole blood, obtained in connection with sensitization to the hapten diphenylcyclopropenone (DPC). The receptors here all came from a young man with alopecia areata. Some clones in this sample may be carry-over from other donors' samples. Both conserved end residues are part of each CDR3. D genes are given only for firm matches. Some rows have no size entry. The others give once, few or many, or a class for an expanded clone.

D,J,V,size,CDR3,DNA
TRBD1,TRBJ2-7,TRBV19,-,CASQSGQGNYEQYF,TGTGCCAGTCAATCGGGACAGGGTAACTACGAGCAGTACTTC
-,TRBJ1-1,TRBV29-1,-,CSPVRFTEAFF,TGCAGCCCCGTGAGGTTCACTGAAGCTTTCTTT
-,TRBJ1-1,TRBV6-2/TRBV6-3,-,CASSYAGQNTEAFF,TGTGCCAGCAGTTACGCGGGACAGAACACTGAAGCTTTCTTT
-,TRBJ1-6,TRBV5-1,many,CASSLGATTGSPLHF,TGCGCCAGCAGCTTGGGGGCAACGACGGGTTCACCCCTCCACTTT
TRBD1,TRBJ1-2,TRBV29-1,-,CSVEMGDREGYGYTF,TGCAGCGTTGAAATGGGGGACAGGGAAGGCTATGGCTACACCTTC
-,TRBJ2-5,TRBV9,-,CASSLMGYQETQYF,TGTGCCAGCAGCTTAATGGGGTACCAAGAGACCCAGTACTTC
TRBD1,TRBJ2-7,TRBV20-1,few,CSAPGQTSHEQYF,TGCAGTGCGCCGGGACAGACTTCCCACGAGCAGTACTTC
TRBD1,TRBJ2-7,TRBV7-2,few,CASRSRDREYYEQYF,TGTGCCAGCAGATCACGGGACAGGGAATACTACGAGCAGTACTTC
-,TRBJ1-4,TRBV4-3,few,CASSQDSENHEKLFF,TGCGCCAGCAGCCAAGATAGCGAGAACCATGAAAAACTGTTTTTT
-,TRBJ1-3,TRBV7-9,many,CASSFRSSGNTIYF,TGTGCCAGCAGCTTTAGGAGCTCTGGAAACACCATATATTTT
-,TRBJ2-5,TRBV28,many,CAGGGPGQETQYF,TGTGCTGGGGGGGGGCCAGGGCAAGAGACCCAGTACTTC
-,TRBJ1-1,TRBV7-9,few,CASSLEPEAFF,TGTGCCAGCAGCTTAGAACCTGAAGCTTTCTTT
-,TRBJ2-3,TRBV7-9,few,CASSLARAASSTDTQYF,TGTGCCAGCAGCTTAGCCAGGGCAGCATCTAGCACAGATACGCAGTATTTT
TRBD1,TRBJ1-2,TRBV5-1,-,CASSPYPGTDGYTF,TGCGCCAGCAGCCCCTATCCCGGGACAGATGGCTACACCTTC
-,TRBJ1-6,TRBV4-3,once,CASSPSGQGNSPLHF,TGCGCCAGCAGCCCCTCTGGACAAGGGAATTCACCCCTCCACTTT
-,TRBJ2-4,TRBV27,-,CASSLGARDIQYF,TGTGCCAGCAGTTTAGGGGCTAGGGACATTCAGTACTTC
-,TRBJ2-7,TRBV6-2/TRBV6-3,many,CASSPSDSAYEQYF,TGTGCCAGCAGTCCCTCCGACAGCGCCTACGAGCAGTACTTC
-,TRBJ2-6,TRBV13,few,CASSLMGLRGANVLTF,TGTGCCAGCAGCTTAATGGGGCTGAGAGGGGCCAACGTCCTGACTTTC
-,TRBJ2-6,TRBV5-1,few,CASSLFHSPSGANVLTF,TGCGCCAGCAGCTTGTTTCACTCCCCCTCTGGGGCCAACGTCCTGACTTTC
-,TRBJ2-1,TRBV10-3,-,CATAVAGEQFF,TGTGCCACCGCAGTGGCAGGGGAGCAGTTCTTC
-,TRBJ1-5,TRBV13,few,CASSLGQAYGNQPQHF,TGTGCCAGCAGCTTAGGACAGGCCTACGGAAATCAGCCCCAGCATTTT
-,TRBJ1-2,TRBV10-3,-,CAISESLGDGYGYTF,TGTGCCATCAGTGAGTCGTTGGGGGATGGCTATGGCTACACCTTC
-,TRBJ1-5,TRBV27,many,CASSLFYGSSQPQHF,TGTGCCAGCAGTTTATTTTACGGTTCTAGTCAGCCCCAGCATTTT
-,TRBJ2-5,TRBV7-9,few,CASSLINQETQYF,TGTGCCAGCAGCTTAATTAACCAAGAGACCCAGTACTTC
-,TRBJ2-1,TRBV2,-,CASSVGRGTYNEQFF,TGTGCCAGCAGTGTGGGTAGAGGGACCTACAATGAGCAGTTCTTC
TRBD2,TRBJ2-1,TRBV7-8,-,CASSLWGASGYNEQFF,TGTGCCAGCAGCTTATGGGGAGCTAGCGGGTACAATGAGCAGTTCTTC
TRBD1,TRBJ2-7,TRBV4-1,many,CASSQGPGQRNEQYF,TGCGCCAGCAGCCAAGGTCCGGGACAGAGAAACGAGCAGTACTTC
-,TRBJ1-3,TRBV7-2,-,CASSSRTSSGNTIYF,TGTGCCAGCAGCTCTCGGACGAGCTCTGGAAACACCATATATTTT
-,TRBJ1-5,TRBV7-2,few,CASSSQGTENQPQHF,TGTGCCAGCAGCTCCCAGGGGACGGAGAATCAGCCCCAGCATTTT
-,TRBJ1-1,TRBV7-2,few,CASSLTPANTEAFF,TGTGCCAGCAGCTTGACCCCCGCTAACACTGAAGCTTTCTTT
-,TRBJ1-2,TRBV10-3,few,CAISESYSNYGYTF,TGTGCCATCAGTGAGTCGTACAGCAACTATGGCTACACCTTC
-,TRBJ2-1,TRBV20-1,few,CSARRGSYNEQFF,TGCAGTGCTAGACGGGGCTCCTACAATGAGCAGTTCTTC
-,TRBJ2-7,TRBV5-1,few,CASSSAGTPYEQYF,TGCGCCAGCAGCTCCGCCGGGACTCCTTACGAGCAGTACTTC
-,TRBJ2-3,TRBV6-5,few,CATQTGGIGTDTQYF,TGTGCCACCCAAACAGGAGGGATAGGCACAGATACGCAGTATTTT
-,TRBJ2-5,TRBV7-2,-,CASSWYGGDQETQYF,TGTGCCAGCAGCTGGTACGGCGGGGACCAAGAGACCCAGTACTTC
TRBD1,TRBJ1-1,TRBV25-1,-,CASSEVWSGGYTEAFF,TGTGCCAGCAGTGAGGTATGGTCAGGGGGTTACACTGAAGCTTTCTTT
-,TRBJ1-1,TRBV7-2,many,CASSSSTEAFF,TGTGCCAGCAGCTCTTCTACTGAAGCTTTCTTT
-,TRBJ2-5,TRBV6-1,-,CASTRGRETQYF,TGTGCCAGCACACGGGGGAGAGAGACCCAGTACTTC
-,TRBJ2-1,TRBV3-1,few,CASSQRKGGRSYNEQFF,TGTGCCAGCAGCCAGAGGAAAGGGGGACGCTCCTACAATGAGCAGTTCTTC
-,TRBJ1-4,TRBV19,few,CASSALDTTNEKLFF,TGTGCCAGTAGTGCCCTCGATACAACTAATGAAAAACTGTTTTTT
-,TRBJ1-2,TRBV11-2,-,CASRRWLQNYGYTF,TGTGCCAGCAGACGGTGGCTACAAAACTATGGCTACACCTTC
-,TRBJ1-6,TRBV6-5,few,CASSYPGSNSPLHF,TGTGCCAGCAGTTACCCAGGGTCTAATTCACCCCTCCACTTT
TRBD1,TRBJ1-4,TRBV10-3,many,CAISATGQGGEKLFF,TGTGCCATCAGTGCAACCGGACAGGGCGGTGAAAAACTGTTTTTT
-,TRBJ1-4,TRBV9,few,CASSDGGLEKLFF,TGTGCCAGCAGCGATGGGGGACTCGAAAAACTGTTTTTT
-,TRBJ2-3,TRBV7-3,many,CASSLPGDTQYF,TGTGCCAGCAGCTTACCAGGGGATACGCAGTATTTT